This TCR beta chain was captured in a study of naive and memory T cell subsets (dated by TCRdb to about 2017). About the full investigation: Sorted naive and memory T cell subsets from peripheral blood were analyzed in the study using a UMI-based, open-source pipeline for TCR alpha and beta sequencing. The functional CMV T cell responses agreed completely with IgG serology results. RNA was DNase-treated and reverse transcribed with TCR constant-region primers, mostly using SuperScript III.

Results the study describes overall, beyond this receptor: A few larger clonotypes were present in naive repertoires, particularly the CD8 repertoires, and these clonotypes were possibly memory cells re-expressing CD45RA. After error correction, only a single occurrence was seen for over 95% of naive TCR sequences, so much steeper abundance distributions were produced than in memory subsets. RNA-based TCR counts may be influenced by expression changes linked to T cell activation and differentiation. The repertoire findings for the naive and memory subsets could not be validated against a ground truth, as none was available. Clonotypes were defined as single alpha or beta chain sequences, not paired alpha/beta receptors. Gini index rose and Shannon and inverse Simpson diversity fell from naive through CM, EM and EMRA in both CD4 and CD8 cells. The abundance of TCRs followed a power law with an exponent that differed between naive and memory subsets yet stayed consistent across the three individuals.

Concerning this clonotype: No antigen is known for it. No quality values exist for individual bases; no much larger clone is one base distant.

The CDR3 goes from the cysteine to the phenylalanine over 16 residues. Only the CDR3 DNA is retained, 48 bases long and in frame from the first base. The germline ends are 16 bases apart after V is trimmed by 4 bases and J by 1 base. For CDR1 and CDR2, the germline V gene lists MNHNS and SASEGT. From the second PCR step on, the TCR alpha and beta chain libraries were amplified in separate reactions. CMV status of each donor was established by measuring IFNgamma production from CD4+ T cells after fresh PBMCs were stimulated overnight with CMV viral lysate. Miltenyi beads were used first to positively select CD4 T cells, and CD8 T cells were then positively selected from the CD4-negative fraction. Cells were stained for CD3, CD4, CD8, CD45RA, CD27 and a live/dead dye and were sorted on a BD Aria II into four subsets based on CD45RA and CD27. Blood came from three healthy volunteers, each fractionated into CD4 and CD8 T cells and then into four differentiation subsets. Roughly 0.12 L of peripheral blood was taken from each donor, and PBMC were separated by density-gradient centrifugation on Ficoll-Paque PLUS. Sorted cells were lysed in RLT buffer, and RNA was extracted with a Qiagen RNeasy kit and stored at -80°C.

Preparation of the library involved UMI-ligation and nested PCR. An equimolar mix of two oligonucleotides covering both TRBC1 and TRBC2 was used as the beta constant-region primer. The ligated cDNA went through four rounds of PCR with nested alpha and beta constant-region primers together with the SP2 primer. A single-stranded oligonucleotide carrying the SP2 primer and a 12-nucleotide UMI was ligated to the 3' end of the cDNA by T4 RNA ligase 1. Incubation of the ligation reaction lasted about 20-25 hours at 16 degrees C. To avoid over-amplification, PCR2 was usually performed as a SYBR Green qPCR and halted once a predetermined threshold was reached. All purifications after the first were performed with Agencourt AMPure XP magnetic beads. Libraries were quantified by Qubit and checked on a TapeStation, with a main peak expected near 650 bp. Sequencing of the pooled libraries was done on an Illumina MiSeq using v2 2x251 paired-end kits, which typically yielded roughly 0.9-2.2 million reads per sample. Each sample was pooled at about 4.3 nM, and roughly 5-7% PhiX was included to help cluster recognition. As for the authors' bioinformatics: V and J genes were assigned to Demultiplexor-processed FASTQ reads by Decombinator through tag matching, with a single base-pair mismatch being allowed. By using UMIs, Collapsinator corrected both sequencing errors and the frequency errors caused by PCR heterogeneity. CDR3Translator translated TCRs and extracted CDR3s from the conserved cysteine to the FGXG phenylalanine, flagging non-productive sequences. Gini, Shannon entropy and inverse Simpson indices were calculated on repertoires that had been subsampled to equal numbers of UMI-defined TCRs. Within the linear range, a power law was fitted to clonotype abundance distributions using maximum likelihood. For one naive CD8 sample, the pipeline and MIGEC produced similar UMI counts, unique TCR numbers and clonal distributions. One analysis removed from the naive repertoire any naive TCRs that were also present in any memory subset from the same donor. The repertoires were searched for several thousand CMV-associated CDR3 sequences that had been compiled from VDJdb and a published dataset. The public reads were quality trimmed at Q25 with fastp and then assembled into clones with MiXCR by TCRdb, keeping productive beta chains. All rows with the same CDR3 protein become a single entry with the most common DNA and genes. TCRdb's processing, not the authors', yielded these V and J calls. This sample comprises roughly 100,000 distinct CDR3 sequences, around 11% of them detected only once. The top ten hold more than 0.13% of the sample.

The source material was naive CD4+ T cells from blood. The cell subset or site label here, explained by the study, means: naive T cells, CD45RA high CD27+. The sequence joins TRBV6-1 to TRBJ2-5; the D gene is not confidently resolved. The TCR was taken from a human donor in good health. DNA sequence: TGTGCCAGCAGTGCGGACCCCCTTCTACCCCAAGAGACCCAGTACTTC. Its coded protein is CASSADPLLPQETQYF.